A selection of T cell receptor beta chains follows, all from one sample in a study of blood T cells in healthy people across ages. MiXCR, run by TCRdb on the 5' RACE reads, gives a single entry per CDR3 protein. The sample holds approximately 600,000 distinct CDR3 sequences, around three fifths seen once. The sequenced sample was blood. All receptors derive from a man between 60 and 75 years old in good health. The CDR3 runs from the conserved cysteine through the conserved F or W. The D gene is left open where the match is weak. Size tells how often a clone was seen (once, few, many) or the class of an expanded clone, and some rows leave it out.

CDR3: CASLPGRASNQPQHF
DNA: TGTGCCAGCCTACCGGGTAGGGCCAGCAATCAGCCCCAGCATTTT
V: TRBV7-8
J: TRBJ1-5
D: NA
size: few

CDR3: CASRGPGQSYYGYTF
DNA: TGTGCCAGCAGAGGTCCGGGACAGAGTTACTATGGCTACACCTTC
V: TRBV6-1
J: TRBJ1-2
D: TRBD1
size: NA

CDR3: CASSQDTRPSNNEQFF
DNA: TGTGCCAGCAGCCAAGATACGCGTCCCTCCAACAATGAGCAGTTCTTC
V: TRBV4-2
J: TRBJ2-1
D: NA
size: few

CDR3: CASSQDDRGETQYF
DNA: TGTGCCAGCAGCCAAGACGACAGGGGTGAGACCCAGTACTTC
V: TRBV3-1
J: TRBJ2-5
D: TRBD1
size: few

CDR3: CASRKGLAEGKTQYF
DNA: TGTGCCAGCAGAAAGGGACTAGCGGAGGGGAAGACCCAGTACTTC
V: TRBV2
J: TRBJ2-5
D: TRBD2
size: NA

CDR3: CASSSERSYEQYF
DNA: TGTGCCAGCAGCTCCGAACGGTCCTACGAGCAGTACTTC
V: TRBV5-4
J: TRBJ2-7
D: NA
size: NA

CDR3: CASSFSAGGANEQFF
DNA: TGCGCCAGCAGCTTCAGCGCGGGGGGGGCCAATGAGCAGTTCTTC
V: TRBV5-1
J: TRBJ2-1
D: TRBD2
size: once

CDR3: CAISESGRNTNYGYTF
DNA: TGTGCCATCAGTGAGTCGGGACGGAACACTAACTATGGCTACACCTTC
V: TRBV10-3
J: TRBJ1-2
D: NA
size: NA

CDR3: CASSVTSGGDTQYF
DNA: TGTGCCAGCAGCGTTACTAGCGGGGGAGATACGCAGTATTTT
V: TRBV9
J: TRBJ2-3
D: TRBD2
size: NA

CDR3: CSADGAGLYDTQYF
DNA: TGCAGCGCTGATGGGGCAGGCCTCTACGATACGCAGTATTTT
V: TRBV29-1
J: TRBJ2-3
D: NA
size: NA

CDR3: CASSQLLSSGVADTQYF
DNA: TGTGCCAGCAGCCAATTGTTGTCTAGCGGGGTGGCAGATACGCAGTATTTT
V: TRBV4-2
J: TRBJ2-3
D: TRBD2
size: NA

CDR3: CASRPAVTGGEKLFF
DNA: TGTGCCAGCAGGCCTGCGGTGACAGGAGGTGAAAAACTGTTTTTT
V: TRBV7-2
J: TRBJ1-4
D: NA
size: NA